The 18 T cell receptor beta chains in this list originate from one sample, sequenced in a study of blood T cell repertoires in COVID-19. Generated by immunoSEQ multiplex PCR, the TCRdb table keeps only in-frame clones and is missing some. The sample holds about 150,000 clones, more than 85% seen once. The sample comprised peripheral blood. Every receptor here comes from a man aged 45-60 years with acute or convalescent COVID-19.

The rearrangement links TRBV6-2 or TRBV6-3 to TRBJ1-6; 9 nucleotides line up with TRBD1. The CDR3 is 14 amino acids. The trim removed 2 bases at V and 9 bases at J, leaving 2 bases unmatched. Germline assignment: CDR1 MNHEY and CDR2 SVGEGT. The CDR3, as DNA: TGTGCCAGCAGTTACGGACAGGGGTCTTCACCCCTCCACTTT. It yields the protein CASSYGQGSSPLHF.

V is TRBV6-6 and J is TRBJ2-2, with D possibly TRBD2 on 6 matching bases. The CDR3 is 17 amino acids. The ends were cut back, 5 bases at V and 4 bases at J, with 20 bases in the middle. CDR1 is MNHNY, CDR2 SVGAGI, per germline (reference sequence). CDR3 bases: TGTGCCAGCAGTCCGGGACCAGGGCGGGGCCGCACCGGGGAGCTGTTTTTT. Encoded protein: CASSPGPGRGRTGELFF.

The CDR3 nucleotides are TGTGCCAGTAGTTTAGGGACAGGAATCTATCAGCCCCAGCATTTT. Amino acids: CASSLGTGIYQPQHF. The chain joins TRBV19 to TRBJ1-5; 8 nucleotides line up with TRBD1. V was pared by 5 bases and J by 5 bases, with 8 bases of the junction left unmatched. The CDR3 loop spans 15 amino acids. Germline CDR1 is LNHDA and CDR2 is SQIVND (reference sequence). Complete variable domain (other parts from reference TRBV19 and TRBJ1-5): DGGITQSPKYLFRKEGQNVTLSCEQNLNHDAMYWYRQDPGQGLRLIYYSQIVNDFQKGDIAEGYSVSREKKESFPLTVTSAQKNPTAFYLCASSLGTGIYQPQHFGDGTRLSIL.

The rearrangement links TRBV7-9 to TRBJ2-7; no reliable D call. The germline V and J ends were trimmed by 7 bases and 1 base, with 26 bases remaining between them. The germline V gene encodes CDR1 SEHNR and CDR2 FQNEAQ (reference sequence). The CDR3 loop spans 18 amino acids. The CDR3 DNA reads as TGTGCCAGCACCTCCCTCCTCTTTGAAAGATGGAGTTCCTACGAGCAGTACTTC. Encoded protein: CASTSLLFERWSSYEQYF.

V usage is TRBV10-3 and J usage is TRBJ2-5, with TRBD2 matching over 14 bases. Germline V lookup: CDR1 ENHRY, CDR2 SYGVKD. V trimming: 11 bases; J trimming: 4 bases; junction bases outside the gene matches: 9. The CDR3 spans 15 residues. The CDR3 region has the DNA TGTGCCGCAAACCCCGGGACTAGCGGGAGAGAGACCCAGTACTTC. Protein: CAANPGTSGRETQYF.

The chain couples TRBV5-4 to TRBJ2-7, with 9 bases fitting TRBD2. Germline V lookup: CDR1 SGHNT, CDR2 YYREEE (reference sequence). V trimming: 2 bases; J trimming: 6 bases; junction bases outside the gene matches: 6. The length of the CDR3 is 14 residues. The DNA for the CDR3 is TGTGCCAGCAGCTTTGCGACTAGCGGATTCGAGCAGTACTTC. This gives the protein CASSFATSGFEQYF.

This clone appeared a single time. This chain connects TRBV6-2 or TRBV6-3 to TRBJ2-2, with D hard to call. Per the germline V gene, CDR1 is MNHEY and CDR2 is SVGEGT. V lost 2 bases, J lost 3 bases, and 13 bases lay in between. The CDR3 runs to 16 residues. CDR3 in amino acids: CASSYGQPAYTGELFF. CDR3 nucleotides: TGTGCCAGCAGTTACGGGCAGCCGGCGTACACCGGGGAGCTGTTTTTT.

The CDR3 sequence: CSVSPSSYNEQFF. CDR3 nucleotides: TGCAGCGTCTCGCCTAGCTCCTACAATGAGCAGTTCTTC. The chain employs TRBV29-1 and TRBJ2-1; D call uncertain. Trimming stripped 6 bases from V and 0 bases from J, with 9 bases between. This CDR3 spans 13 amino acids. Germline CDR1 SQVTM, CDR2 ANQGSEA.

The rearrangement joins TRBV15 to TRBJ2-5, with 8 bases fitting TRBD2. V was pared by 1 base and J by 10 bases, with 14 bases of the junction left unmatched. This CDR3 spans 16 amino acids. CDR1 LNHNV and CDR2 YYDKDF come from the germline V gene (reference sequence). CDR3 bases: TGTGCCACCAGCAGAGGGACGGGAGGGCCGAGACAGGACCAGTACTTC. Its translation is CATSRGTGGPRQDQYF.

This chain joins TRBV28 and TRBJ1-2; D not resolved. The CDR3 runs to 17 residues. CDR1 and CDR2 (germline): MDHEN, SYDVKM. The germline V and J ends were trimmed by 3 bases and 5 bases, with 22 bases remaining between them. The CDR3 region is CASSFAALVVPPYGYTF. In nucleotides, the CDR3 is TGTGCCAGCAGTTTCGCTGCCCTAGTCGTGCCCCCTTATGGCTACACCTTC.

The chain carries TRBV2 and TRBJ1-5, with 9 bases that match TRBD1. The CDR3 spans 15 residues. The germline V gene encodes CDR1 SNHLY and CDR2 FYNNEI. J was trimmed by 3 bases and V by 6 bases; bases with no gene match: 6. The DNA for the CDR3 is TGTGCCAGCAGGGCGGACAGGGGTGACAATCAGCCCCAGCATTTT. This codes for CASRADRGDNQPQHF.

The chain links TRBV6-2 or TRBV6-3 to TRBJ1-2, with D hard to call. Looked up from germline, CDR1 is MNHEY and CDR2 is SVGEGT. The CDR3 is 14 amino acids. V lost 5 bases and J lost 5, with 15 bases in between. CDR3 sequence (DNA): TGTGCCAGCAGTATAGCGACACGGTTGTATGGCTACACCTTC. It yields the protein CASSIATRLYGYTF.

Turning to this clone: This sample also contains other DNA sequences that code for the same CDR3. The rearrangement joins TRBV5-1 to TRBJ2-3; possible D gene TRBD2, 6 bases. The CDR3 length is 14 residues. The germline CDR1 and CDR2 sequences are SGHRS and YFSETQ. Trimming removed 2 bases at V and 1 base at J, with 8 bases between. The CDR3, as DNA: TGCGCCAGCAGCTTAGCGGGCGGCACAGATACGCAGTATTTT. It yields the protein CASSLAGGTDTQYF.

This chain uses TRBV9 with TRBJ1-2; perhaps TRBD1 as D (5 bases). The CDR3 sequence is 15 residues long. V gave up 4 bases and J gave up 1 base, with 14 bases separating them. Germline V gene data show CDR1 as SGDLS and CDR2 as YYNGEE. For the CDR3, the DNA is TGTGCCAGCAGCCCGTCGCAGGGTCATAACTATGGCTACACCTTC. This gives the protein CASSPSQGHNYGYTF.

CDR3 sequence reads: CASSLPGDLSDEQFF. Here the CDR3 DNA reads TGTGCCAGCAGTTTACCAGGGGACCTCTCGGATGAGCAGTTCTTC. The chain recombines TRBV28 with TRBJ2-1; a weak D match, TRBD1 (6 bases). Trimming shortened V by 2 bases and J by 8 bases, and 16 bases separated the two germline ends. Germline V gene lookup returns CDR1 MDHEN and CDR2 SYDVKM. The CDR3 spans 15 residues.

The J gene is TRBJ2-1, the V gene TRBV10-2, with D perhaps matching TRBD1 (6 bases). Trimming stripped 3 bases from V and 0 bases from J, with 9 bases between. Germline values: CDR1 WSHSY, CDR2 SAAADI. This CDR3 has 15 amino acids. CDR3 loop: CASSDRTVSYNEQFF. CDR3 DNA: TGCGCCAGCAGTGATCGGACAGTCTCCTACAATGAGCAGTTCTTC.

The genes are TRBV7-2 and TRBJ1-5; TRBD1 might be the D (5 bases). Per the germline V gene, CDR1 is SGHTA and CDR2 is FQGNSA. There are 16 residues in the CDR3. Trimming cost V 1 base and J 6 bases, with 16 bases left between them. The CDR3 nucleotides read TGTGCCAGCAGCTTAGATACTGGGGCCCTAGGTCAGCCCCAGCATTTT. It specifies CASSLDTGALGQPQHF.

The rearrangement uses TRBV7-6 and TRBJ1-5, with D perhaps matching TRBD1 (6 bases). V was pared by 5 bases and J by 0 bases, with 17 bases between. CDR1 and CDR2 (germline): SGHVS, FNYEAQ. The CDR3 spans 17 residues. The CDR3 reads CASSPGGGGHSNQPQHF. The DNA of the CDR3 is TGTGCCAGCAGCCCAGGCGGGGGGGGCCATAGCAATCAGCCCCAGCATTTT.